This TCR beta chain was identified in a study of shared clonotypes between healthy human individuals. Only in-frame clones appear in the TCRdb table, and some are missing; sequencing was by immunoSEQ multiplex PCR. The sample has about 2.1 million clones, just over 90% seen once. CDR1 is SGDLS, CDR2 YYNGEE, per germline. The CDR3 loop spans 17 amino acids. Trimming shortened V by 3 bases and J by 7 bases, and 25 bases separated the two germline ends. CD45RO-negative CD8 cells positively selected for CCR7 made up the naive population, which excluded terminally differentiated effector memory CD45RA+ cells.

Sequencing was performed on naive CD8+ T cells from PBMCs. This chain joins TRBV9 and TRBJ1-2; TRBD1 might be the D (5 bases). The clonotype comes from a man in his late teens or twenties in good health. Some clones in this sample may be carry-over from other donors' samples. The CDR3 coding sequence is TGTGCCAGCAGCGGGTCCCTCGGGGGAGGAATCGATGGTGGCTACACCTTC. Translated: CASSGSLGGGIDGGYTF.